This T cell receptor beta chain emerged from a study of a mutant IDH1 vaccine in newly diagnosed glioma. About the study: Patients previously underwent radiotherapy, temozolomide, or both, and most underwent both.

Sample time point: week 5, during vaccination. Topical imiquimod was applied with each vaccine dose, which held 300 ug of mutant IDH1 20-mer peptide. The method was immunoSEQ multiplex PCR; TCRdb's version includes in-frame clones alone and lacks a portion of them. Of 50,000 or so clones in the sample, around 80% were seen once. About this clone: The antigen is not known.

This CDR3 contains 17 residues. Germline lookup yields CDR1 SGHRS and CDR2 YFSETQ. V lost 0 bases, J lost 6 bases, and 8 bases stayed unmatched. This specimen was PBMCs, taken from a glioma patient whose treatment included an IDH1 peptide vaccine. The chain recombines TRBV5-1 with TRBJ2-3, with 12 bases identical to TRBD2. This TCR was recovered from a woman in her forties with glioma. CDR3 nucleotide sequence: TGCGCCAGCAGCTTGGATCTAGCGGGGGGGACTCTGGATACGCAGTATTTT. As protein: CASSLDLAGGTLDTQYF.